Shown below are 24 T cell receptor beta chains from a single sample sequenced in a study of blood T cells in healthy people across ages. The second PCR ran about 6 to 11 cycles with a sample-barcoded 5' primer and J-beta primers. MiXCR, run by TCRdb on the 5' RACE reads, gives a single entry per CDR3 protein. Among about 750,000 distinct CDR3 sequences listed, 40% to 65% were seen once. The sequenced material came from blood. These receptors were taken from a man at least 80 years old in good health.

This clonotype was seen more than once but under ten times. The chain uses TRBV20-1 and TRBJ2-7, with unresolved D. Trimming stripped 6 bases from V and 2 bases from J, with 11 bases between. CDR1 and CDR2 (germline): DFQATT, SNEGSKA (reference sequence). CDR3 length: 12 residues. The CDR3 loop reads CSAGVDTYEQYF. CDR3 coding DNA: TGCAGTGCAGGAGTTGACACCTACGAGCAGTACTTC.

This chain connects TRBV20-1 to TRBJ2-7; D unresolved. Trimming took 6 bases from V and 0 from J, leaving 12 bases between them. CDR1 DFQATT and CDR2 SNEGSKA come from the germline V gene (reference sequence). The CDR3 consists of 13 residues. The CDR3 region has the DNA TGCAGTGCCAAGAAGGTGAGCTCCTACGAGCAGTACTTC. Translation gives CSAKKVSSYEQYF.

This clonotype was observed a few times. This chain joins TRBV12-5 and TRBJ1-2; TRBD1 agrees at 7 bases. CDR1 is LGHNT and CDR2 is FRNRAP in the germline V gene. J lost 2 bases, V lost 6 bases, and 3 bases had no gene match. The length of the CDR3 is 13 residues. CDR3 sequence (DNA): TGTGCTAGTGGCAGACAGGGAAACTATGGCTACACCTTC. Its translation: CASGRQGNYGYTF.

The chain is built from TRBV28 and TRBJ1-2, with no clear D. This CDR3 has 12 residues. V was clipped by 6 bases and J by 2 bases, with 7 bases between them. Looked up from germline, CDR1 is MDHEN and CDR2 is SYDVKM. CDR3 DNA sequence: TGTGCCAGCAGCTGGCGGAACTATGGCTACACCTTC. It translates to CASSWRNYGYTF.

This clonotype has just a few counts. The V gene is TRBV5-1, the J gene TRBJ2-1, with 8 nucleotides matching TRBD2. CDR3 length: 15 amino acids. The ends lost 5 bases at V and 0 bases at J; junction bases unmatched: 4. Germline CDR1 is SGHRS and CDR2 is YFSETQ. In nucleotides, the CDR3 is TGCGCCAGCAGAGAGAGCGGGAGCTCCTACAATGAGCAGTTCTTC. Translated, it gives CASRESGSSYNEQFF.

This chain links TRBV28 with TRBJ2-1, with 10 bases identical to TRBD1. There are 14 residues in the CDR3. Per the germline V gene, CDR1 is MDHEN and CDR2 is SYDVKM. The ends lost 8 bases at V and 13 bases at J; junction bases unmatched: 14. CDR3 sequence (DNA): TGTGCCAGCTATGGGACAGGGGATTGGGAGACCCAGTTCTTC. Translation gives CASYGTGDWETQFF.

This rearrangement joins TRBV5-5 to TRBJ2-3, with 9 bases lining up with TRBD1. CDR1 and CDR2 from the germline V gene are SGHKS and YYEKEE (reference sequence). Germline trimming cut 5 bases from V and 14 bases from J; bases unmatched to any gene: 18. The CDR3 length is 15 residues. The CDR3 DNA follows: TGTGCCAGCAGAAATGGGACAGGGAGCCACAGATACGCGTATTTT. Its protein is CASRNGTGSHRYAYF.

This clonotype was detected a few times. The rearrangement joins TRBV6-1 to TRBJ2-1; 10 bases agree with TRBD1. There are 15 residues in the CDR3. J gave up 7 bases and V 5 bases, and 8 bases lay outside the gene matches. In germline, CDR1 is MNHNS, CDR2 SASEGT. CDR3 loop: CASSPRDRGWNEQFF. The CDR3 DNA sequence: TGTGCCAGCAGTCCCCGGGACAGGGGATGGAATGAGCAGTTCTTC.

The V call is TRBV24-1, the J call TRBJ2-1; 7 bases are a match to TRBD1. The germline V gene has CDR1 KGHDR and CDR2 SFDVKD. Germline trimming cut 4 bases from V and 3 bases from J; bases unmatched to any gene: 2. The CDR3 spans 14 residues. DNA of the CDR3: TGTGCCACCAGTGAGGCAGGGGGCTACAATGAGCAGTTCTTC. As protein: CATSEAGGYNEQFF.

CDR3 coding DNA: TGTGCCAGCAGCTTAGCCAGCGGTACTGGAAACACCATATATTTT. Protein: CASSLASGTGNTIYF. V and J are TRBV7-2 and TRBJ1-3; D gene uncertain. Germline V CDR1 and CDR2: SGHTA, FQGNSA. The CDR3 covers 15 residues. V was clipped by 0 bases and J by 2 bases, with 8 bases between them. Full variable domain (outside the CDR3, taken from reference TRBV7-2 and TRBJ1-3): GAGVSQSPSNKVTEKGKDVELRCDPISGHTALYWYRQSLGQGLEFLIYFQGNSAPDKSGLPSDRFSAERTGGSVSTLTIQRTQQEDSAVYLCASSLASGTGNTIYFGEGSWLTVV.

Concerning this clonotype: Mismatch with germline at one junction end may stem from a read error. The rearrangement links TRBV29-1 to TRBJ1-2, with D hard to call. The CDR3 loop spans 12 amino acids. Germline V CDR1 and CDR2: SQVTM, ANQGSEA. Here the CDR3 DNA reads TGCAGCGTTGGGTCGGCTAACTATGGCTACATCTTC. It translates to CSVGSANYGYIF.

V gene TRBV21-1 combines with J gene TRBJ1-2. TRBV21-1 is designated a pseudogene. The CDR3 is 17 amino acids. CDR3 region: CASSRSSRLQPTIGYTF. The CDR3 DNA is TGTGCCAGCAGCAGAAGTAGTCGTCTCCAACCCACTATTGGCTACACCTTC.

The chain recombines TRBV4-2 with TRBJ1-2; D unresolved. The CDR3 spans 15 residues. The germline CDR1 and CDR2 sequences are LGHNA and YNFKEQ. Trimming stripped 1 base from V and 2 bases from J, with 11 bases between. CDR3 amino acids: CASSQADSSNYGYTF. In DNA, the CDR3 is TGTGCCAGCAGCCAAGCAGATTCGTCCAACTATGGCTACACCTTC.

The chain is built from TRBV29-1 and TRBJ1-1, with TRBD1 matching 11 bases. The CDR3 is 13 amino acids. Germline values: CDR1 SQVTM, CDR2 ANQGSEA. With 7 bases clipped from V and 5 bases from J, the junction kept 6 bases outside the gene matches. The CDR3 region is CSAAGTGGTEAFF. DNA of the CDR3: TGCAGCGCCGCCGGGACAGGGGGGACTGAAGCTTTCTTT.

Turning to this clonotype: Here the CDR3 omits its conserved ending phenylalanine or tryptophan, so a read error is the likely source. The V gene is TRBV6-1, the J gene TRBJ2-5; 12 positions match TRBD1. Germline CDR1 MNHNS, CDR2 SASEGT. J was trimmed by 4 bases and V by 4 bases; bases with no gene match: 10. The CDR3 totals 17 residues. DNA of the CDR3: TGTGCCAGCAGTGGAGACCGGGACAGGGGGCCTAGAGAGACCCAGTACCTC. The encoded protein is CASSGDRDRGPRETQYL.

V is TRBV5-5 and J is TRBJ2-4; no definite D call. The CDR3 has 13 residues. Per the germline V gene, CDR1 is SGHKS and CDR2 is YYEKEE (reference sequence). Trimming pared 3 bases from V and 7 bases from J, leaving 11 bases between. CDR3 in DNA: TGTGCCAGCAGCTCAGGACCCCAGAACATTCAGTACTTC. It yields the protein CASSSGPQNIQYF.

The chain recombines TRBV2 with TRBJ2-3, with TRBD1 matching 9 bases. Germline CDR1 reads SNHLY; CDR2 reads FYNNEI. With V trimmed by 7 bases and J by 5 bases, 7 bases remained unmatched. This CDR3 contains 14 residues. CDR3 in DNA: TGTGCCAGCAACTACAGGGGGCAAGGAGATACGCAGTATTTT. Protein: CASNYRGQGDTQYF.

J is TRBJ2-4 and V is TRBV7-9; D may correspond to TRBD1 or TRBD2 (5 bases each). Trimming cost V 4 bases and J 13 bases, with 14 bases left between them. The CDR3 loop spans 12 amino acids. Germline CDR1 SEHNR, CDR2 FQNEAQ (reference sequence). CDR3 sequence reads: CASSSPEGEQYF. The DNA of the CDR3 is TGTGCCAGCAGCTCCCCAGAAGGGGAGCAGTACTTC.

The table lists this clonotype with a count of one. The rearrangement joins TRBV27 to TRBJ2-7, with TRBD2 identical over 7 bases. The CDR3 totals 15 residues. V shed 5 bases, J shed 2 bases, and the junction held 9 bases outside the gene matches. The germline gives CDR1 MNHEY, CDR2 SMNVEV (reference sequence). The CDR3 region is CASSRGASGPYEQYF. The CDR3 DNA is TGTGCCAGCAGTAGGGGAGCTAGCGGACCCTACGAGCAGTACTTC.

The rearrangement links TRBV5-1 to TRBJ2-1; tentatively, D is TRBD1 or TRBD2 (5 bases each). CDR1 and CDR2 from the germline V gene are SGHRS and YFSETQ. The CDR3 length is 18 residues. Trimming removed 2 bases from V and 0 bases from J, with 18 bases in between. The CDR3 is CASSLEGLGASSYNEQFF. CDR3 nucleotides: TGCGCCAGCAGCTTAGAGGGGTTGGGCGCCAGCTCCTACAATGAGCAGTTCTTC.

The chain employs TRBV20-1 and TRBJ2-1; TRBD2 matches 7 bases. Germline CDR1 DFQATT, CDR2 SNEGSKA (reference sequence). V shed 3 bases and J 6 bases; nucleotides not matched to a gene: 8. This CDR3 is built from 14 residues. CDR3 sequence reads: CSARAGGRGNEQFF. Written as DNA, the CDR3 is TGCAGTGCTAGGGCCGGGGGGAGGGGCAATGAGCAGTTCTTC.

The chain recombines TRBV10-3 with TRBJ1-2, with 10 bases that match TRBD1. Germline lookup yields CDR1 ENHRY and CDR2 SYGVKD. The CDR3 is made up of 15 amino acids. J gave up 3 bases and V 5 bases, and 6 bases lay outside the gene matches. This CDR3 is CAISNPGTGDYGYTF. In DNA form, the CDR3 reads TGTGCCATCAGTAACCCCGGGACAGGGGACTATGGCTACACCTTC.

The rearrangement joins TRBV6-2 or TRBV6-3 to TRBJ2-2, with D maybe TRBD2 (5 bases). V was shortened by 7 bases and J by 4 bases, with 16 bases between the two germline ends. CDR3 length: 15 residues. CDR1 is MNHEY, CDR2 SVGEGT, per germline. CDR3 DNA: TGTGCCAGCACCCTCCCGGGGAGTGGCACCGGGGAGCTGTTTTTT. Translating gives CASTLPGSGTGELFF.

The rearrangement uses TRBV3-1 and TRBJ1-2; D unclear. The CDR3 is 13 amino acids. V lost 0 bases, J lost 7 bases, and 9 bases lay in between. Germline lookup yields CDR1 LGHDT and CDR2 YNNKEL (reference sequence). The CDR3 spells CASSQEVWRGYTF. The CDR3 nucleotides read TGTGCCAGCAGCCAAGAAGTCTGGCGTGGCTACACCTTC. Based on the CDR3 plus reference TRBV3-1 and TRBJ1-2, the full variable domain is DTAVSQTPKYLVTQMGNDKSIKCEQNLGHDTMYWYKQDSKKFLKIMFSYNNKELIINETVPNRFSPKSPDKAHLNLHINSLELGDSAVYFCASSQEVWRGYTFGSGTRLTVV.